This T cell receptor (beta chain) was sequenced for a study of shared clonotypes between healthy human individuals. Findings and caveats of the study: Several donors shared approximately 5% of their naive CD4 clonotypes. A reduction in generation probabilities was seen for non-shared clonotypes relative to those shared by all four donors.

The CDR3 length is 13 residues. Trimming shortened V by 0 bases and J by 8 bases, and 8 bases separated the two germline ends. The germline V gene encodes CDR1 ENHRY and CDR2 SYGVKD. A note on this clone: The antigen is not known.

Method: immunoSEQ multiplex PCR; TCRdb's copy keeps in-frame clones and lacks some. The table includes about 2.4 million clones, around 94% detected once. The material sequenced was naive CD4+ T cells sorted from blood. Sample subset: CD45RA+ positively selected. The J gene is TRBJ2-1, the V gene TRBV10-3; D gene ambiguous. The sequence came from a man aged 18 to 30 in good health. The CDR3 here is CAISESERDEQFF. The CDR3 DNA follows: TGTGCCATCAGTGAGTCGGAAAGGGATGAGCAGTTCTTC.